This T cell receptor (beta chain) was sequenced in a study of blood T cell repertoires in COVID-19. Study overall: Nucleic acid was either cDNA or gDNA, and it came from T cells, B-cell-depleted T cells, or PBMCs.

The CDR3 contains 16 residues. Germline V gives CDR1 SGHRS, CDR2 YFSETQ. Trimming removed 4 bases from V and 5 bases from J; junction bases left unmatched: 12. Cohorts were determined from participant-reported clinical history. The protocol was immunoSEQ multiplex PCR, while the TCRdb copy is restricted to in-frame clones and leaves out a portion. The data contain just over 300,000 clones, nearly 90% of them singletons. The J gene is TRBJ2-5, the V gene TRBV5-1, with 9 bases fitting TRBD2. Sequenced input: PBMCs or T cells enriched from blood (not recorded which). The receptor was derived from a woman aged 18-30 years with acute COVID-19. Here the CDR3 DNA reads TGCGCCAGCAGCGGGGGTAGCGGGAGTGTTCGCGAGACCCAGTACTTC. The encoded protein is CASSGGSGSVRETQYF.